This T cell receptor (beta chain) was sequenced during a study of T cell responses to AZD1222 COVID-19 vaccine. Germline V gives CDR1 MDHEN, CDR2 SYDVKM. V dropped 5 bases and J dropped 2; count of bases not matched to a gene: 6. This CDR3 comprises 15 residues. Comment on this clone: The antigen remains undetermined.

Points from the study as a whole: AZD1222 recipients seropositive at baseline numbered only six. It was only after the peak T cell response that any repertoires were sampled.

Clones were read by immunoSEQ multiplex PCR, and TCRdb kept only the in-frame ones, dropping some. Of around 100,000 clones in the sample, about 93% were seen once. The chain employs TRBV28 and TRBJ2-7; 10 bases are shared with TRBD2. Specimen: peripheral blood, collected on day 0 of AZD1222 vaccination. The clonotype was recovered from an adult in good health. The CDR3 here is CASSPLAGSTYEQYF. The CDR3 bases are TGTGCCAGCAGTCCACTAGCGGGATCAACCTACGAGCAGTACTTC.